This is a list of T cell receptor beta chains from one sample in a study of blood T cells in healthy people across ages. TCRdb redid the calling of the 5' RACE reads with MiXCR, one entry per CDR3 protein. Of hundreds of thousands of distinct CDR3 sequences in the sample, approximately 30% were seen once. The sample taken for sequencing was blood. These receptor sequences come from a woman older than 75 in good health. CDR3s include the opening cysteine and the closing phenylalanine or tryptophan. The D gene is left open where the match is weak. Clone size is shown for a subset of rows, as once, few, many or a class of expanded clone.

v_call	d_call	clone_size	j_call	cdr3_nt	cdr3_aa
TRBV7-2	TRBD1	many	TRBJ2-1	TGTGCCAGCAGCTTGACAGGGGGCATGAACAATGAGCAGTTCTTC	CASSLTGGMNNEQFF
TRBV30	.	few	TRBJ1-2	TGTGCCTGCGCCGCCGTGCGGGGGAACTATGGCTACACCTTC	CACAAVRGNYGYTF
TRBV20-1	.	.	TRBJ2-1	TGCAGTGCTAACAAAGTACAGAGCTCCTACAATGAGCAGTTCTTC	CSANKVQSSYNEQFF
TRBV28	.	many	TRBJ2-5	TGTGCCAGCAGTACAGGGTTGGAGACCCAGTACTTC	CASSTGLETQYF
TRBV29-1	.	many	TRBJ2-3	TGCAGCGTGGAAAAAAGCACAGATACGCAGTATTTT	CSVEKSTDTQYF
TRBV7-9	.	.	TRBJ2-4	TGTGCCAGCAGCTCCCTAACAGGGACACAGTACTTC	CASSSLTGTQYF
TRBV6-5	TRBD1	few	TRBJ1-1	TGTACCAGCACCGAGACAGGGGGTTTCACTGAAGCTTTCTTT	CTSTETGGFTEAFF
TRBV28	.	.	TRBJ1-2	TGTGTCACCGCCGGAAAGTATGGCTACACCTTC	CVTAGKYGYTF
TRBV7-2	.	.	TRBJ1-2	TGTGCCAGCAGCTTGAACTATAGCTACACCTTC	CASSLNYSYTF
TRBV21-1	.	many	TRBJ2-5	TGTGCCAGCAGCAAAAACGACAGGGGGAAGCAGTACTTC	CASSKNDRGKQYF
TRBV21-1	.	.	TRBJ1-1	TGTGCCAGCAGCCCCCGACCGGAAGCTTTCTTT	CASSPRPEAFF
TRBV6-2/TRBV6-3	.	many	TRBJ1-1	TGTGCCAGCAGTTACCCGACCTCTAACACTGAAGCTTTCTTT	CASSYPTSNTEAFF
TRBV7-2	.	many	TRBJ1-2	TGTGCCAGCAGCTTAAGGGGGGCTCCCTATGGCTACACCTTC	CASSLRGAPYGYTF
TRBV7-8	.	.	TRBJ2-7	TGTGCCAGCAGCTTAGTATACGGCACCTACGAGCAGTACTTC	CASSLVYGTYEQYF
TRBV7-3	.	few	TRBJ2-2	TGTGCCAGCAGCGCTGACCGGGCCTCTAACACCGGGGAGCTGTTTTTT	CASSADRASNTGELFF
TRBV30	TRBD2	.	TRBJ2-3	TGTGCCTGGAGTGGGACTAGCGGGGGGGCGATGTATTTT	CAWSGTSGGAMYF
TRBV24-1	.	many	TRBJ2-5	TGTGCCACCAGTGATTCCCCGAGGGGGAACCAAGAGACCCAGTACTTC	CATSDSPRGNQETQYF
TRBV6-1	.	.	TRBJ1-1	TGTGCCAGCAGTGAATCCGGAGGGAACACTGAAGCTTTCTTT	CASSESGGNTEAFF
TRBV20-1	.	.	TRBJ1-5	TGCAGTGCTAGAGAGGATCAGCCCCAGCATTTT	CSAREDQPQHF
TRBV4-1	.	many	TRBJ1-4	TGCGCCAGCAGCCAAGATCCCCCAGGGGTTAATGAAAAACTGTTTTTT	CASSQDPPGVNEKLFF
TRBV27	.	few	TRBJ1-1	TGTGCCAGCAGTTCAGGGGAAACGAACACTGAAGCTTTCTTT	CASSSGETNTEAFF
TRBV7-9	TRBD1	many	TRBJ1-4	TGTGCCAGCAGCGGTTCGGGACAGGGAGGAAAACTGTTTTTT	CASSGSGQGGKLFF
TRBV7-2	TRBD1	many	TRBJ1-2	TGTGCCAGCATCATTTTTCCGGGACAGAGGAGTTATGGCTACACCTTC	CASIIFPGQRSYGYTF
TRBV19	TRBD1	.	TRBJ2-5	TGTGCCAGTAGGAAAAGGGGACAGCCACAAGAGACCCAGTACTTC	CASRKRGQPQETQYF
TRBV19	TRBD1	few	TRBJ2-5	TGTGCCAGTAGTAAAGTGGCAGGGGGTCACCAAGAGACCCAGTACTTC	CASSKVAGGHQETQYF
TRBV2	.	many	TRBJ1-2	TGTGCCAGCAGTGATAGAAGGGATAGCTATGGCTACACCTTC	CASSDRRDSYGYTF
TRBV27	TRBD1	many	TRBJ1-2	TGTGCCAGCAGTAGGACAGGGTCGTTTAACTATGGCTACACCTTC	CASSRTGSFNYGYTF
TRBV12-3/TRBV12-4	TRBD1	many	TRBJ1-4	TGTGCCAGCAGTTTCTATGGGACAGGGAACGAAAAACTGTTTTTT	CASSFYGTGNEKLFF
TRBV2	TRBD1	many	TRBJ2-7	TGTGCCAGCATGGGACAGAGGAGCTCCTACGAGCAGTACTTC	CASMGQRSSYEQYF
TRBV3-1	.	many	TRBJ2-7	TGTGCCAGCAGCCTCGTCCTGGACTCCACCTACGAGCAGTACTTC	CASSLVLDSTYEQYF
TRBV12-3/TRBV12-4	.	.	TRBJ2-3	TGTGCCAGCAGGGAGAGGCGGGGACTGACTACGGATGCGCAGTATTTT	CASRERRGLTTDAQYF
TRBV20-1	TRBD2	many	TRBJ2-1	TGCAGTGCTCCCGATGCCGGGACTATCTACAATGAGCAGTTCTTC	CSAPDAGTIYNEQFF
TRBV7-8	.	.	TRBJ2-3	TGTGCCAGCAGCTTACGTCCTAGCAACACAGATACGCAGTATTTT	CASSLRPSNTDTQYF
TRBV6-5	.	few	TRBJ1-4	TGTGCCAGCAGTTACTCGACAGTCAGAAATGAAAAACTGTTTTTT	CASSYSTVRNEKLFF
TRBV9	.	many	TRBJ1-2	TGTGCCAGCAGCGCAGGGGCGAACTATGGCTACACCTTC	CASSAGANYGYTF
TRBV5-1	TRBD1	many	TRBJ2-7	TGCGCCAGCAGTTCAACCGGGACAGGCCGCTACGAGCAGTACTTC	CASSSTGTGRYEQYF
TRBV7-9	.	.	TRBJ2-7	TGTGCCAGCAGCGCCGTCTCGGGGGCGTACGAGCAGTACTTC	CASSAVSGAYEQYF
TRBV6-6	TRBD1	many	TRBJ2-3	TGTGCCAGCAGTTCAGGGGACAGGGTAACAGATACGCAGTATTTT	CASSSGDRVTDTQYF
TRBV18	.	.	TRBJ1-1	TGTGCCAGCTCACCAGCCCTAGGGGCTTTCTTT	CASSPALGAFF
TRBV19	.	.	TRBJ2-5	TGTGCCAGTAGGACAACAGAGCAAGAGACCCAGTACTTC	CASRTTEQETQYF
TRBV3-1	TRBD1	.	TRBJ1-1	TGTGCCAGCAGCCAAGGGGCAGGGGGCCTCTTCGGAGCTTTCTTT	CASSQGAGGLFGAFF
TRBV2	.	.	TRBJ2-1	TGTGCCAGCAGTGAACGGACAGTCTCCTACAATGAGCAGTTCTTC	CASSERTVSYNEQFF
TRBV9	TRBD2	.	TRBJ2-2	TGTGCCAGCAGCCCAGGACTAGCGGGGGCGCGGACCGGGGAGCTGTTTTTT	CASSPGLAGARTGELFF
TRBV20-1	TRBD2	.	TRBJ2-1	TGCAGTGCTGCCCCGGGACTAGCCTCCTACAATGAGCAGTTCTTC	CSAAPGLASYNEQFF
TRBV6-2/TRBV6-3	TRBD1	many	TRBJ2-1	TGTGCCAGCAGTTTAATCAGGGGGCGCGAGCAGTTCTTC	CASSLIRGREQFF
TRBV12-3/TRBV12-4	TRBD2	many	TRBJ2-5	TGTGCCAGCAGCCATGGACTAGCGGGGGGGCGAGTTGAGACCCAGTACTTC	CASSHGLAGGRVETQYF
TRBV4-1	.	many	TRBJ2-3	TGCGCCAGCAGCCAAGGACTTGCTGGCACAGATACGCAGTATTTT	CASSQGLAGTDTQYF
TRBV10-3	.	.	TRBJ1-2	TGTGCCATAAGGGGTCAGACCTATGGCTACACCTTC	CAIRGQTYGYTF
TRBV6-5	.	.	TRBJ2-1	TGTGCCAGCAGTTACGAGACAGGTACCTACAATGAGCAGTTCTTC	CASSYETGTYNEQFF
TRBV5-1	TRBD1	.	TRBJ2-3	TGCGCCAGCAGCTTGGCGACAGGGAGCACAGATACGCAGTATTTT	CASSLATGSTDTQYF
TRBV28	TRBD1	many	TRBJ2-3	TGTGCCAGCAGTCTTAGGGACAGGGTAATGAGTACGCAGTATTTT	CASSLRDRVMSTQYF